Shown below are 20 T cell receptor beta chains from a single sample sequenced in a study of early T cells in non-severe SARS-CoV-2 infection. One entry per CDR3 protein, called by TCRdb with MiXCR from the 5' RACE reads. The table records fewer than 70,000 distinct CDR3 sequences, about 4.9% of them present only once. Specimen: whole blood, collected at baseline. Receptor source: an adult who was a healthcare worker with PCR-confirmed SARS-CoV-2 infection or an uninfected control (not recorded which). The donor label of this sample is uncertain.

This clonotype showed up many times. The chain employs TRBV30 and TRBJ2-1; the match to TRBD1 covers 7 bases. Germline assignment: CDR1 GTSNPN and CDR2 SVGIG (reference sequence). Unmatched junction bases numbered 3, after V lost 1 base and J lost 6 bases. This CDR3 comprises 13 residues. The CDR3 protein is CAWSGAGGNEQFF. DNA for the CDR3: TGTGCCTGGAGTGGAGCAGGGGGCAATGAGCAGTTCTTC. The whole variable domain, remainder taken from reference TRBV30 and TRBJ2-1, is SQTIHQWPATLVQPVGSPLSLECTVEGTSNPNLYWYRQAAGRGLQLLFYSVGIGQISSEVPQNLSASRPQDRQFILSSKKLLLSDSGFYLCAWSGAGGNEQFFGPGTRLTVL.

This clonotype was seen a handful of times. The chain links TRBV20-1 to TRBJ1-2; 8 bases are shared with TRBD1. V was pared by 6 bases and J by 5 bases, with 14 bases of the junction left unmatched. This CDR3 contains 15 residues. Germline V gene data show CDR1 as DFQATT and CDR2 as SNEGSKA (reference sequence). In DNA form, the CDR3 reads TGCAGTGCCAGGAATTATGGACAGGGTAGTTATGGCTACACCTTC. This gives the protein CSARNYGQGSYGYTF.

The chain joins TRBV6-4 to TRBJ1-2, with TRBD1 matching 11 bases. This CDR3 is built from 13 residues. The trim removed 5 bases at V and 7 bases at J, leaving 3 bases unmatched. Germline CDR1 and CDR2: MRHNA and SNTAGT. CDR3 region: CASSQDRGLGYTF. As DNA, the CDR3 is TGTGCCAGCAGTCAGGACAGGGGGCTTGGCTACACCTTC.

This clonotype occurred a few times. The chain uses TRBV28 and TRBJ2-1; possible D gene TRBD1, 6 bases. V was trimmed by 5 bases and J by 5 bases, leaving 13 bases between them. The CDR3 sequence is 14 residues long. Germline CDR1 is MDHEN and CDR2 is SYDVKM. Here the CDR3 DNA reads TGTGCCAGCAGTCCGCATACAGGGAACAATGAGCAGTTCTTC. This translates into CASSPHTGNNEQFF.

This clonotype was seen repeatedly, ten times or more. The chain is built from TRBV20-1 and TRBJ1-5, with D possibly matching TRBD1 (6 bases). Germline V gives CDR1 DFQATT, CDR2 SNEGSKA (reference sequence). The CDR3 spans 18 residues. The ends were cut back, 4 bases at V and 5 bases at J, with 27 bases in the middle. CDR3 in DNA: TGCAGTGCTACCCGGGGGGGGCAGGGTTATGCTGTCCATCAGCCCCAGCATTTT. This encodes CSATRGGQGYAVHQPQHF.

The chain recombines TRBV12-3 or TRBV12-4 with TRBJ2-7, with D unclear. The CDR3 runs to 11 residues. V was clipped by 2 bases and J by 6 bases, with 5 bases between them. DNA for the CDR3: TGTGCCAGCAGTTTAAGTCCCGAGCAGTACTTC. Amino acids: CASSLSPEQYF.

The chain links TRBV12-3 or TRBV12-4 to TRBJ2-2, with 12 bases lining up with TRBD1. The CDR3 covers 16 residues. With 3 bases clipped from V and 7 bases from J, the junction kept 6 bases outside the gene matches. DNA of the CDR3: TGTGCCAGCAGTTTGCCGGGACAGGGGGCAAACGGGGAGCTGTTTTTT. It codes for CASSLPGQGANGELFF.

The chain links TRBV10-3 to TRBJ1-6; no clear D. This CDR3 spans 15 amino acids. CDR1 is ENHRY, CDR2 SYGVKD, per germline. V lost 0 bases to trimming and J lost 7 bases, with 10 bases between them. CDR3 sequence reads: CAISESESLNSPLHF. CDR3 sequence (DNA): TGTGCCATCAGTGAGTCCGAGTCTCTAAATTCACCCCTCCACTTT.

This clonotype was seen many times. This rearrangement joins TRBV30 to TRBJ2-3; D may match TRBD1 or TRBD2 (6 bases each). Germline lookup yields CDR1 GTSNPN and CDR2 SVGIG (reference sequence). The CDR3 runs 13 residues. The V end lost 2 bases, the J end lost 5 bases, and 11 bases lay between the germline ends. The chain's CDR3 is CAWSSGAGDTQYF. In DNA form, the CDR3 reads TGTGCCTGGAGTTCGGGGGCTGGAGATACGCAGTATTTT.

The chain uses TRBV2 and TRBJ2-7; D remains ambiguous. This CDR3 region has 13 residues. With 1 base removed from V and 1 base from J, the gap between germline ends came to 5 bases. Looked up from germline, CDR1 is SNHLY and CDR2 is FYNNEI. CDR3 protein: CASSEGASYEQYF. Here the CDR3 DNA reads TGTGCCAGCAGTGAAGGCGCATCCTACGAGCAGTACTTC.

This clonotype was counted between two and nine times. V usage is TRBV7-8 and J usage is TRBJ2-7; TRBD1 agrees at 8 bases. The CDR3 length is 14 residues. With 3 bases clipped from V and 3 bases from J, the junction kept 4 bases outside the gene matches. Germline CDR1 and CDR2: SGHVS and FQNEAQ. The CDR3 reads CASSFGQGNYEQYF. The CDR3 DNA sequence: TGTGCCAGCAGCTTCGGACAGGGTAACTACGAGCAGTACTTC.

V usage is TRBV6-2 or TRBV6-3 and J usage is TRBJ2-3; D ambiguous. Germline CDR1 and CDR2: MNHEY and SVGEGT. Trimming took 4 bases from V and 0 from J, leaving 8 bases between them. The CDR3 has 14 amino acids. CDR3 sequence reads: CASSSRPSTDTQYF. The CDR3 DNA reads as TGTGCCAGCAGTTCTCGACCAAGCACAGATACGCAGTATTTT.

The chain employs TRBV9 and TRBJ2-7, with D tentatively TRBD1 (5 bases). CDR1 is SGDLS and CDR2 is YYNGEE in the germline V gene. CDR3 length equals 14 residues. Trimming shortened V by 0 bases and J by 5 bases, and 12 bases separated the two germline ends. CDR3 protein: CASSVVGAADEQYF. CDR3 sequence (DNA): TGTGCCAGCAGCGTAGTAGGGGCGGCCGACGAGCAGTACTTC.

This clonotype was seen repeatedly, ten times or more. CDR3 nucleotides: TGTGCCAGCAGCCCGCTCGGACTAGCAGAAGAGACCCAGTACTTC. It translates to CASSPLGLAEETQYF. The chain uses TRBV7-2 and TRBJ2-5; 8 nucleotides match TRBD2. After removal of 5 bases from V and 3 bases from J, the junction contained 8 bases not matched to a gene. The CDR3 sequence is 15 residues long. The germline gives CDR1 SGHTA, CDR2 FQGNSA.

This clonotype was picked up a small number of times. The V gene is TRBV27, the J gene TRBJ2-6; the match to TRBD2 covers 13 bases. The V gene's germline CDR1 is MNHEY and CDR2 SMNVEV (reference sequence). This CDR3 is 22 amino acids long. The V gene end was trimmed by 3 bases and the J gene end by 0 bases; junction bases not matched to a gene: 14. CDR3 sequence (DNA): TGTGCCAGCAGTTTTTACTGGACTAGCGGGGGTTCTCCCCACTCTGGGGCCAACGTCCTGACTTTC. It yields the protein CASSFYWTSGGSPHSGANVLTF.

The rearrangement uses TRBV6-1 and TRBJ1-6, with unresolved D. Per germline, CDR1 MNHNS and CDR2 SASEGT. The V end lost 5 bases, the J end lost 10 bases, and 15 bases lay between the germline ends. This CDR3 comprises 14 residues. The CDR3 loop is CASSTGPLRSPLHF. The CDR3 region has the DNA TGTGCCAGCAGTACGGGCCCACTGAGGTCACCCCTCCACTTT.

At least ten counts were recorded for this clonotype. A read error may produce the germline difference seen at one junction end. V gene TRBV7-7 combines with J gene TRBJ2-5, with D hard to call. The CDR3 sequence is 13 residues long. Germline assignment: CDR1 SSHAT and CDR2 FNYEAQ (reference sequence). CDR3 nucleotides: TGTGCTAGCAGCTGGAACTTCCAAGAGACCCAGTACTTC. It specifies CASSWNFQETQYF.

This clonotype was seen at least ten times. The chain has TRBV5-1 and TRBJ2-1, with 11 bases fitting TRBD1. Germline CDR1 and CDR2: SGHRS and YFSETQ. The CDR3 spans 16 residues. V gave up 4 bases and J gave up 7 bases; unmatched junction bases: 10. The CDR3 loop is CASSRPWDRGTNEQFF. CDR3 DNA sequence: TGCGCCAGCAGCCGACCCTGGGACAGGGGGACGAATGAGCAGTTCTTC. The whole variable domain, filled in from reference TRBV5-1 and TRBJ2-1, reads KAGVTQTPRYLIKTRGQQVTLSCSPISGHRSVSWYQQTPGQGLQFLFEYFSETQRNKGNFPGRFSGRQFSNSRSEMNVSTLELGDSALYLCASSRPWDRGTNEQFFGPGTRLTVL.

This clonotype occurred many times. The chain employs TRBV10-3 and TRBJ1-5; TRBD1 matches at 7 bases. The ends lost 2 bases at V and 3 bases at J; junction bases unmatched: 13. Looked up from germline, CDR1 is ENHRY and CDR2 is SYGVKD. The CDR3 runs to 18 residues. CDR3 in DNA: TGTGCCATCAGTGAGACTGCCTGGGACAGAGGAAACAATCAGCCCCAGCATTTT. Its protein is CAISETAWDRGNNQPQHF.

This clonotype was counted only a few times. The CDR3 nucleotides read TGTGCCAGCAGCTTATCTTATGAGCAGTTCTTC. Its protein is CASSLSYEQFF. The chain uses TRBV11-2 and TRBJ2-1; unclear D gene. CDR1 is SGHAT, CDR2 FQNNGV, per germline. There are 11 residues in the CDR3. Trimming removed 2 bases from V and 8 bases from J, with 4 bases in between.